Reported below is one TCR beta chain. These data belong to a study of blood T cell repertoires in COVID-19. Study overall: The analysed material was cDNA or gDNA that came from T cells, B-cell-depleted T cells, or PBMCs.

In the study's own analysis: How many nucleated cells were present was estimated from reference gene primer amplification. Sequencing was performed with immunoSEQ multiplex PCR; in TCRdb, only in-frame clones are kept and a portion is missing. V and J calls and clone size follow that table, whereas D and trimming were derived from the DNA. This table has roughly 300,000 clones, around 90% appearing once. The CDR3 is 14 residues long. Germline CDR1 and CDR2: SGDLS and YYNGEE. V was pared by 4 bases and J by 3 bases, with 3 bases of the junction left unmatched. The sequenced material came from PBMCs or T cells enriched from blood (not recorded which). The clonotype was recovered from a woman aged 25 to 45 who had recovered from COVID-19. This rearrangement joins TRBV9 to TRBJ2-7, with TRBD2 matching 11 bases. The CDR3 nucleotides are TGTGCCAGCAGCCCTGGACTAGCGGGCTACGAGCAGTACTTC. Translating it yields CASSPGLAGYEQYF.